Given below is one TCR beta chain in context. The antigen is undetermined. The sample originates from a study of cytomegalovirus exposure and HLA in healthy donors. The study's findings and limits: The only immune exposure information that was available was CMV serostatus. Earlier findings revealed that most TCR beta V segments proved productive either about 90% or about 30% of the time. HLA alleles were associated with some 17,000 TCR beta sequences in a later analysis at 0.05 false discovery rate.

The PCR ran on 60 Vbeta and 13 Jbeta primers. In the original workflow: About 10 million of some 80 million unique TCR beta chains were shared, per a later count. The assay was immunoSEQ multiplex PCR, and TCRdb's table has in-frame clones only and misses some. V and J calls and clone size are copied from that table; D and trimming were computed from the DNA. The sample lists about 110,000 clones, 76% occurring once. The germline gives CDR1 MNHEY, CDR2 SVGAGI. With 0 bases removed from V and 2 bases from J, the gap between germline ends came to 14 bases. The CDR3 is 16 amino acids. This TCR derives from a man between 25 and 39 years old in good health and CMV-seropositive. The chain uses TRBV6-5 and TRBJ2-7; possible D gene TRBD2, 6 bases. The sample taken for sequencing was PBMCs. CDR3 sequence reads: CASSYSMGGATYEQYF. CDR3 DNA: TGTGCCAGCAGTTACTCGATGGGCGGGGCCACCTACGAGCAGTACTTC.